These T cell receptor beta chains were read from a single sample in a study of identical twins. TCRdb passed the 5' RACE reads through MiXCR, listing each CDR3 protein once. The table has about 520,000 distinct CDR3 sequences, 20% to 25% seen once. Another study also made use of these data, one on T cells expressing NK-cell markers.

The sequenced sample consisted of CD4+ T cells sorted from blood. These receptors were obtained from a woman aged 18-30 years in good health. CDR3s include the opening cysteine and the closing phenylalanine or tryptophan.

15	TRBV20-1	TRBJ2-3	CSARDHSGMTDTQYF
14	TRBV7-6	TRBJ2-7	CASSPGQSSTEQYF
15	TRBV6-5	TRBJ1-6	CASSYGGRGQSPLHF
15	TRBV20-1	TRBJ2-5	CSAIGTSGAQETQYF
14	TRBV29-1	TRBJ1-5	CSVVSGKGNQPQHF
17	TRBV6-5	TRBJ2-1	CASSYLGLGGSYNEQFF
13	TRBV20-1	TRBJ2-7	CSVSVGTDYEQYF
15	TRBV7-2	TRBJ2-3	CASSRLAGVTDTQYF
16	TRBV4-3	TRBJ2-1	CASSQAVFSSYNEQFF
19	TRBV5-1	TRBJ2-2	CASSSRTSGGPTNTGELFF
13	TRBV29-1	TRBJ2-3	CSVGAGGPDTQYF
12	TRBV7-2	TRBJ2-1	CASTSSLHEQFF
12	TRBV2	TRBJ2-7	CASSEMGDEQYF
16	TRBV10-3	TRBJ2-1	CAISESQRGSYNEQFF
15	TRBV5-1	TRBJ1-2	CASSLVGGPGNGYTF
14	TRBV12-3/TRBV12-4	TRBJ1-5	CASRGQLLNQPQHF
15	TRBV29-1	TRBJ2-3	CSVEGTSDSTDTQYF
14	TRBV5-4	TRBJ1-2	CASSPQGGEGGYTF
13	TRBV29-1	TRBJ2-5	CSVESLVRETQYF
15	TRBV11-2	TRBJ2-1	CASSPLLAGIGKQFF
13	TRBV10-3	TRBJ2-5	CAIRGTTKETQYF
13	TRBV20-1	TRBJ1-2	CSASPGGGYGYTF
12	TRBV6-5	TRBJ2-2	CASSIGHGELFF
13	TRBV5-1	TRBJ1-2	CASSPGTVNGYTF
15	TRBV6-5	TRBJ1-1	CASSYKGDRGTEAFF
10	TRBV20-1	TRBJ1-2	CSARDQGHTF
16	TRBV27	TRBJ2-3	CASSRRTGSLTDTQYF
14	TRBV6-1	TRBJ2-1	CASRTGVINNEQFF
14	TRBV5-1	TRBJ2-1	CASSLVGGQNEQFF
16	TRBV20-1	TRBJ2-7	CSARLPGLAEGYEQYF